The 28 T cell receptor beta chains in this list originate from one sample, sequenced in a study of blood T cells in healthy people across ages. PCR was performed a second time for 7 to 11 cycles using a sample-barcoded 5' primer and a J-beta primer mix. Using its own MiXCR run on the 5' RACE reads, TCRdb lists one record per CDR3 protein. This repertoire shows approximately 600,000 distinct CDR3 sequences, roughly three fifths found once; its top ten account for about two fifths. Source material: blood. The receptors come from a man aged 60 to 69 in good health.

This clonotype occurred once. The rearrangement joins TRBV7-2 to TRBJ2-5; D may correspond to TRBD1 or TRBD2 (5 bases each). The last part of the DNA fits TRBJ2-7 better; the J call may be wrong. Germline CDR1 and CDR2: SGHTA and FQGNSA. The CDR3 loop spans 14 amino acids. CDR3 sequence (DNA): TGTGCCAGCAGCCTAACCCGGGACGGATCCGAGCAGTACTTC. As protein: CASSLTRDGSEQYF.

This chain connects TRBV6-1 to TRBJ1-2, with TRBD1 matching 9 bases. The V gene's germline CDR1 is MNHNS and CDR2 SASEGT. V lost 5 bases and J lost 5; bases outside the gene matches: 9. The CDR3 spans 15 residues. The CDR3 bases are TGTGCCAGCAGTACAGGGGGCCTCTATAATTATGGCTACACCTTC. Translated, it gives CASSTGGLYNYGYTF.

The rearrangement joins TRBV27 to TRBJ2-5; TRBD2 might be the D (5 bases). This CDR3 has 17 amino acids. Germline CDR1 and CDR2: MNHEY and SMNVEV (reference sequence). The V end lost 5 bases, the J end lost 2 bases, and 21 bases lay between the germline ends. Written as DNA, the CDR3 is TGTGCCAGCAGTAGCCTAGCCCATAGCCGCCCTCAAGAGACCCAGTACTTC. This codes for CASSSLAHSRPQETQYF.

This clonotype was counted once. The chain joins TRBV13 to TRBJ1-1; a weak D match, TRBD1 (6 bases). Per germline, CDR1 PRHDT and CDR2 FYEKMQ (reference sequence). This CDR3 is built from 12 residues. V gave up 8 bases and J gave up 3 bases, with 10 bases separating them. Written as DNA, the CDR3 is TGTGCCAGCCGGAAGGGGGACACTGAAGCTTTCTTT. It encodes CASRKGDTEAFF.

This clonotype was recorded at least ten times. Written as DNA, the CDR3 is TGTGCCAGCAGCCCACGAGGCGGGTTCTCCTACGAGCAGTACTTC. It is translated as CASSPRGGFSYEQYF. V and J are TRBV7-8 and TRBJ2-7; possible D gene TRBD2, 5 bases. This CDR3 contains 15 residues. The ends were cut back, 5 bases at V and 0 bases at J, with 14 bases in the middle. Germline lookup yields CDR1 SGHVS and CDR2 FQNEAQ.

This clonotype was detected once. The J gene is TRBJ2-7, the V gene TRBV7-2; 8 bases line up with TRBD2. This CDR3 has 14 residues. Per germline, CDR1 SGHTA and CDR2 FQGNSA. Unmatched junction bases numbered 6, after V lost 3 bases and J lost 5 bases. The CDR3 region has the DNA TGTGCCAGCAGCTTGAGCGGGAGTTCCCACGAGCAGTACTTC. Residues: CASSLSGSSHEQYF.

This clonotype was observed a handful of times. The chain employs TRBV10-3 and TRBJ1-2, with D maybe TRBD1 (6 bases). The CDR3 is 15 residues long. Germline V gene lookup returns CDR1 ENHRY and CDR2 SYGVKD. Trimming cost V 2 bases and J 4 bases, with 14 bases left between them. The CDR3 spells CAISEGPGASYGYTF. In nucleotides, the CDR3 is TGTGCCATCAGTGAGGGGCCAGGGGCCTCCTATGGCTACACCTTC.

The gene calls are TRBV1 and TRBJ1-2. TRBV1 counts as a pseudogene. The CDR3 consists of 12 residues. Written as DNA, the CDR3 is TGCACCAGCAGCTTGGAAACCTATGGCTACACCTTC. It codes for CTSSLETYGYTF.

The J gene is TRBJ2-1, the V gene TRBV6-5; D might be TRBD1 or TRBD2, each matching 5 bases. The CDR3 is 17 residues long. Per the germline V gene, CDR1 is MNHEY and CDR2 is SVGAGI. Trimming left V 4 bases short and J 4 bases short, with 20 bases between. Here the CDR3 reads CASSSPGTDLIYNEQFF. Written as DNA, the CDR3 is TGTGCCAGCAGTTCGCCGGGGACCGACCTAATTTACAATGAGCAGTTCTTC.

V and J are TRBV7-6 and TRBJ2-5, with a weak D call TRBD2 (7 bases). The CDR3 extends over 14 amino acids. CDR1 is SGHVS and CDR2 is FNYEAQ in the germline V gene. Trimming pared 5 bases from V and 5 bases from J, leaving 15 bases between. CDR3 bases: TGTGCCAGCAGCACTTGGGGGGGCCAGGAGACCCAGTACTTC. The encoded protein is CASSTWGGQETQYF.

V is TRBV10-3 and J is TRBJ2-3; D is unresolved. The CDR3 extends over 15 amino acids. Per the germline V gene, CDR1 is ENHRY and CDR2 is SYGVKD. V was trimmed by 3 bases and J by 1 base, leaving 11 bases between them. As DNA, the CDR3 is TGTGCCATCAGTGATATCGAGGCGGGCACAGATACGCAGTATTTT. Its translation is CAISDIEAGTDTQYF.

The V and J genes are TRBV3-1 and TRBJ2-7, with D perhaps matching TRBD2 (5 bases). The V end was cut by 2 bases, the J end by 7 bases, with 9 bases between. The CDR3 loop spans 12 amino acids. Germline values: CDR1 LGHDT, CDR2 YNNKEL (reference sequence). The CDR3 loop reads CASSQQSGEQYF. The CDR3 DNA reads TGTGCCAGCAGCCAACAATCGGGAGAGCAGTACTTC.

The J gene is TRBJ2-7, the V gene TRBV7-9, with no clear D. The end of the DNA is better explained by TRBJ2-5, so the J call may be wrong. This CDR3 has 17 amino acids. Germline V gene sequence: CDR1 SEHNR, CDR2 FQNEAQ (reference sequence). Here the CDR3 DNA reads TGTGCCAGCAGCTTAGGATATGGGGTGGCCTACGGGGAGACCCAGTACTTC. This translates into CASSLGYGVAYGETQYF.

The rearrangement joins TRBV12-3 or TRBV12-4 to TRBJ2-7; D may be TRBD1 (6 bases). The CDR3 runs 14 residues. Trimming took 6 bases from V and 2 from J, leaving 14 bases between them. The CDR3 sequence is CASSTQGLAYEQYF. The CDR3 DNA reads TGTGCCAGCAGCACGCAGGGGCTCGCCTACGAGCAGTACTTC.

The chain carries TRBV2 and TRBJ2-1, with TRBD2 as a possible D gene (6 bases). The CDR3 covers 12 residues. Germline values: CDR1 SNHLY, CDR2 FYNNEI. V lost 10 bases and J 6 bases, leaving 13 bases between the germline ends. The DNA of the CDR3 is TGTGCCACGACCCGGGAGCCCAATGAGCAGTTCTTC. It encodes CATTREPNEQFF.

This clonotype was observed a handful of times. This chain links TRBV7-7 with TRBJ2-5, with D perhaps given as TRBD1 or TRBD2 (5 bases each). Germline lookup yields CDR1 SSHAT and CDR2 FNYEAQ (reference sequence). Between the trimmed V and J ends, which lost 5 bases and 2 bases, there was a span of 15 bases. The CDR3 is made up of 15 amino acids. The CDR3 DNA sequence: TGTGCCAGCAGCACACAGCCCGGGGCTCAAGAGACCCAGTACTTC. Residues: CASSTQPGAQETQYF.

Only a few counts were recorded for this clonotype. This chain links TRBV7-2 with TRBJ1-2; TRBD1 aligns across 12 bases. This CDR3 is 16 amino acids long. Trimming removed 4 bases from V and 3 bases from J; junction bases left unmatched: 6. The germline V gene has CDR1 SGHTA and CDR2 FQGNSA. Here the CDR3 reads CASSSRDRGLYYGYTF. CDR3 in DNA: TGTGCCAGCAGCTCCCGGGACAGGGGGCTGTACTATGGCTACACCTTC.

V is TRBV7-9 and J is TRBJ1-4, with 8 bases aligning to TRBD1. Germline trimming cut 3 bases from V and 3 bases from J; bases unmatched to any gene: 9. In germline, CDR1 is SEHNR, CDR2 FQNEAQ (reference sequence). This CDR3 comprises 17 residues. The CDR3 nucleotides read TGTGCCAGCAGCTTGTCCAGGGGGCAGTCAGCTAATGAAAAACTGTTTTTT. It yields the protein CASSLSRGQSANEKLFF.

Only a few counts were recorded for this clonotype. CDR3 DNA sequence: TGTGCCAGCAGCACGACAGGGGACGGCTACACCTTC. Translated: CASSTTGDGYTF. The V gene is TRBV7-9, the J gene TRBJ1-2; 8 nucleotides line up with TRBD1. CDR1 is SEHNR, CDR2 FQNEAQ, per germline (reference sequence). V dropped 5 bases and J dropped 8; count of bases not matched to a gene: 4. The CDR3 consists of 12 residues. The full variable domain, with the rest looked up from reference TRBV7-9 and TRBJ1-2, is DTGVSQNPRHKITKRGQNVTFRCDPISEHNRLYWYRQTLGQGPEFLTYFQNEAQLEKSRLLSDRFSAERPKGSFSTLEIQRTEQGDSAMYLCASSTTGDGYTFGSGTRLTVV.

CDR3 sequence (DNA): TGTGCCAGCAGCACGATGACAGGGATGGGTGGCTACACCTTC. It is translated as CASSTMTGMGGYTF. This chain joins TRBV2 and TRBJ1-2; the match to TRBD1 covers 7 bases. Germline CDR1 SNHLY, CDR2 FYNNEI. The CDR3 covers 14 residues. V trimming: 6 bases; J trimming: 7 bases; junction bases outside the gene matches: 11. Variable domain in full (rest from reference TRBV2 and TRBJ1-2): EPEVTQTPSHQVTQMGQEVILRCVPISNHLYFYWYRQILGQKVEFLVSFYNNEISEKSEIFDDQFSVERPDGSNFTLKIRSTKLEDSAMYFCASSTMTGMGGYTFGSGTRLTVV.

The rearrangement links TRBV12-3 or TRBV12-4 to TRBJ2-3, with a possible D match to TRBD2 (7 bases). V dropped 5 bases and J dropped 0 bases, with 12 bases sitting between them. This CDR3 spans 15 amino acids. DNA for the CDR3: TGTGCCAGCAGTCCGACGGGGGGCAGCACAGATACGCAGTATTTT. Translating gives CASSPTGGSTDTQYF.

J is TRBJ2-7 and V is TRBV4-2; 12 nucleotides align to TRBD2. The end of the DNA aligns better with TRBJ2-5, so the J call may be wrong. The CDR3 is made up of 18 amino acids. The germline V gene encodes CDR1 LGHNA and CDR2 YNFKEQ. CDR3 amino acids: CASSQELAGGRFQETQYF. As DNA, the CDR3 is TGTGCCAGCAGCCAAGAGCTAGCGGGGGGGAGATTTCAAGAGACCCAGTACTTC.

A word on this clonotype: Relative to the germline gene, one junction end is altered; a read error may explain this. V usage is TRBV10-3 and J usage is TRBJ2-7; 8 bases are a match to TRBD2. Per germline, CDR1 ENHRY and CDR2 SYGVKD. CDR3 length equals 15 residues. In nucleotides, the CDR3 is TGTGCCATCGGTGAGTCAGGGACTAGCTCCTACGAGCAGTACTTC. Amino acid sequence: CAIGESGTSSYEQYF.

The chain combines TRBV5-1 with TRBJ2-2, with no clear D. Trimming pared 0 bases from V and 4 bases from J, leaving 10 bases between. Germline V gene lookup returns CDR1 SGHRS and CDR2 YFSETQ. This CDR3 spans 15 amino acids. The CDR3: CASSLVRRATGELFF. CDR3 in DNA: TGCGCCAGCAGCTTGGTTCGCAGAGCCACCGGGGAGCTGTTTTTT.

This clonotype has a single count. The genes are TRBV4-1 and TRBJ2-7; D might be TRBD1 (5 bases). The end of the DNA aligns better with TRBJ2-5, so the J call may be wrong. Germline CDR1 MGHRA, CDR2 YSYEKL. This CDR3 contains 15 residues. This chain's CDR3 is CASSQDTAGLKTQYF. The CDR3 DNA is TGCGCCAGCAGCCAAGATACAGCAGGGCTAAAGACCCAGTACTTC.

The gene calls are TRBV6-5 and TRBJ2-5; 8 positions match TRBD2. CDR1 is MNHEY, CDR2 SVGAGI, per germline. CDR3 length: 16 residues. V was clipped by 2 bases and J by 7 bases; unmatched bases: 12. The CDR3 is CASSYTRQTSVVTQYF. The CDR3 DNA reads TGTGCCAGCAGTTACACTCGTCAGACTAGCGTGGTGACCCAGTACTTC.

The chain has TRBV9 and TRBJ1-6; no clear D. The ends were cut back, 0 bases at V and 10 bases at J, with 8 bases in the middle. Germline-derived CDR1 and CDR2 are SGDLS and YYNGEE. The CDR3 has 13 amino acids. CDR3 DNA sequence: TGTGCCAGCAGCGTAGGGGAGAAATCACCCCTCCACTTT. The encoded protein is CASSVGEKSPLHF.

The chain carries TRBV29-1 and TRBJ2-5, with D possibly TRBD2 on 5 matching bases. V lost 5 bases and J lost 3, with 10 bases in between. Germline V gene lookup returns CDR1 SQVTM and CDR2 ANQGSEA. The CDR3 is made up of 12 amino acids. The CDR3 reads CSVSGLEETQYF. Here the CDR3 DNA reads TGCAGCGTTAGCGGCCTAGAAGAGACCCAGTACTTC.